These 3 T cell receptor beta chains were all obtained from the same sample, sequenced in a study of T cells after posttransplantation cyclophosphamide. The repertoire was sequenced with immunoSEQ multiplex PCR; TCRdb's copy has only in-frame clones and lacks some. The sample is made up of 37,000 or so clones, none counted only once. The sequenced sample was PBMCs. These receptors originate from a man aged 25-40 years in good health and a related stem cell transplant donor.

As DNA, the CDR3 is TGTGCCAGCAGCGTAGAGTCGGGGGGGGTCGACACCGGGGAGCTGTTTTTT. The encoded protein is CASSVESGGVDTGELFF. The chain uses TRBV9 and TRBJ2-2, with TRBD2 matching over 8 bases. The CDR3 contains 17 residues. Trimming took 0 bases from V and 3 from J; bases not matched to a gene: 7. The germline CDR1 and CDR2 sequences are SGDLS and YYNGEE.

This clone was seen repeatedly, ten times or more. The chain is built from TRBV4-1 and TRBJ2-7; no clear D. Trimming took 1 base from V and 3 from J, leaving 10 bases between them. This CDR3 spans 14 amino acids. CDR1 and CDR2 from the germline V gene are MGHRA and YSYEKL. CDR3 sequence reads: CASSQVAMYYEQYF. The CDR3 DNA is TGCGCCAGCAGCCAAGTCGCGATGTACTACGAGCAGTACTTC.

The sample holds many counts of this clone. The rearrangement uses TRBV7-2 and TRBJ2-1, with 7 bases lining up with TRBD2. Losses at the gene ends were 3 bases for V and 4 bases for J; bases not matched to a gene: 6. Germline CDR1 and CDR2: SGHTA and FQGNSA. The CDR3 loop spans 15 amino acids. The CDR3 DNA reads TGTGCCAGCAGCTTTTTGCGGGGGAATTACAATGAGCAGTTCTTC. Its protein product is CASSFLRGNYNEQFF.